This paragraph reports one TCR beta chain. V shed 3 bases, J shed 7 bases, and the junction held 6 bases outside the gene matches. The CDR3 extends over 15 amino acids. Germline CDR1 MDHEN, CDR2 SYDVKM. This sample is part of a study of shared clonotypes between healthy human individuals. The assay was immunoSEQ multiplex PCR, and TCRdb's table has in-frame clones only and misses some. Among roughly 650,000 clones listed, around 97% were seen once. The material sequenced was naive CD4+ T cells sorted from blood. Subset in this sample: CD45RA+ positively selected. This chain connects TRBV28 to TRBJ2-1; 10 bases are a match to TRBD2. The sequence was obtained from a woman younger than 45 in good health. The CDR3 DNA follows: TGTGCCAGCAGTTTCACTAGCGGGATATTTAATGAGCAGTTCTTC. Translation: CASSFTSGIFNEQFF.